This passage covers 5 T cell receptor beta chains from one sample sequenced in a study of shared clonotypes between healthy human individuals. Assay: immunoSEQ multiplex PCR; the TCRdb copy retains only in-frame clones and omits some. The sample has around 600,000 clones, around 95% seen once; the top ten hold about 0.11%. CD8 cells regarded as naive lacked CD45RO, were positively chosen for CCR7, and omitted terminally differentiated effector memory CD45RA+ cells. Source material: naive CD8+ T cells sorted from blood. All receptors derive from a woman aged 25 to 45 in good health.

As concerns this clone: The sample carries other DNA sequences with the same CDR3. The chain joins TRBV27 to TRBJ1-5; 9 bases are shared with TRBD1. This CDR3 region has 14 residues. Germline-derived CDR1 and CDR2 are MNHEY and SMNVEV (reference sequence). V lost 6 bases, J lost 2 bases, and 2 bases stayed unmatched. CDR3 in amino acids: CASSWTGGNQPQHF. CDR3 nucleotide sequence: TGTGCCAGCAGCTGGACAGGGGGCAATCAGCCCCAGCATTTT.

In this sample, this clone turned up a few times. The genes are TRBV2 and TRBJ1-1; D possibly corresponds to TRBD1 (5 bases). Trimming left V 3 bases short and J 8 bases short, with 7 bases between. In germline, CDR1 is SNHLY, CDR2 FYNNEI. The CDR3 loop spans 11 amino acids. CDR3 DNA: TGTGCCAGCAGTGAGACAGCCGAAGCTTTCTTT. Protein: CASSETAEAFF.

The chain is built from TRBV7-2 and TRBJ2-2; TRBD1 matches 7 bases. CDR1 is SGHTA, CDR2 FQGNSA, per germline. The length of the CDR3 is 16 residues. J lost 5 bases, V lost 5 bases, and 11 bases had no gene match. The CDR3, as DNA: TGTGCCAGCAGCCACTCGGACAGGACGCTTACCGGGGAGCTGTTTTTT. Amino acid sequence: CASSHSDRTLTGELFF.

This clone came up once. This chain uses TRBV7-8 with TRBJ1-4, with D maybe TRBD1 (5 bases). The germline V gene has CDR1 SGHVS and CDR2 FQNEAQ. With 3 bases removed from V and 8 bases from J, the gap between germline ends came to 13 bases. The CDR3 has 14 amino acids. Written as DNA, the CDR3 is TGTGCCAGCAGCTTGAGACAGTTTAACGAAAAACTGTTTTTT. Protein: CASSLRQFNEKLFF.

The chain is built from TRBV19 and TRBJ1-1; no definite D call. The V end was cut by 6 bases, the J end by 0 bases, with 8 bases between. CDR1 is LNHDA, CDR2 SQIVND, per germline (reference sequence). The CDR3 is 13 residues long. DNA for the CDR3: TGTGCCAGTAGAAGAGGATTGAACACTGAAGCTTTCTTT. It yields the protein CASRRGLNTEAFF.